The TCR beta chain under discussion was sequenced for a study of technical replicates of blood from a few donors. V was trimmed by 4 bases and J by 1 base, leaving 14 bases between them. This CDR3 is built from 15 residues. The germline V gene has CDR1 KGHSH and CDR2 LQKENI. The repertoire was sequenced with immunoSEQ multiplex PCR; TCRdb's copy has only in-frame clones and lacks some. The sample contains about 72,000 clones, 80% to 95% of which appear only once. Sequencing was performed on T cells isolated from PBMCs. The sequence was collected from a human donor in good health. The rearrangement joins TRBV18 to TRBJ2-7, with D maybe TRBD2 (6 bases). CDR3 DNA: TGTGCCAGCTCACGAACCGGGACTTCATCCTACGAGCAGTACTTC. Translated: CASSRTGTSSYEQYF.